The 13 T cell receptor beta chains below come from one sample, sequenced in a study of blood T cells in healthy people across ages. A second PCR of about 7 to 12 cycles used a sample-barcoded 5' primer and a J-beta primer mix. TCRdb re-derived calls from the 5' RACE reads in MiXCR, one entry per CDR3 protein. The sample includes hundreds of thousands of distinct CDR3 sequences, around 32% of them seen just once. The sample was blood. The receptors stem from an elderly woman in good health.

The rearrangement joins TRBV2 to TRBJ1-1; D is undetermined. Germline V CDR1 and CDR2: SNHLY, FYNNEI. V was pared by 7 bases and J by 1 base, with 13 bases between. The CDR3 covers 14 residues. The CDR3, as DNA: TGTGCCAGCAATTTTGATCGTAGGAACACTGAAGCTTTCTTT. It yields the protein CASNFDRRNTEAFF.

This clonotype was seen at least ten times. V usage is TRBV20-1 and J usage is TRBJ2-5, with D tentatively TRBD2 (5 bases). V dropped 7 bases and J dropped 0 bases, with 12 bases sitting between them. The CDR3 loop spans 13 amino acids. Germline V CDR1 and CDR2: DFQATT, SNEGSKA (reference sequence). The DNA for the CDR3 is TGCAGTGTCCTCGGGCGGGACCAAGAGACCCAGTACTTC. As protein: CSVLGRDQETQYF.

Turning to this clonotype: It may be a read error: a sequence one base away is much more abundant. The chain couples TRBV20-1 to TRBJ2-5, with TRBD2 identical over 12 bases. J lost 11 bases, V lost 0 bases, and 13 bases had no gene match. Germline lookup yields CDR1 DFQATT and CDR2 SNEGSKA (reference sequence). CDR3 length: 16 amino acids. The DNA of the CDR3 is TGCAGTGCTAGAGATCTAGCGGGGGGGCCAAGCAATGAGCAGTACTTC. This encodes CSARDLAGGPSNEQYF.

The J gene is TRBJ1-2, the V gene TRBV27; a possible D gene is TRBD1 (6 bases). Between the trimmed V and J ends, which lost 3 bases and 4 bases, there was a span of 15 bases. The CDR3 extends over 15 amino acids. Germline assignment: CDR1 MNHEY and CDR2 SMNVEV (reference sequence). In DNA, the CDR3 is TGTGCCAGCAGTTTTGGGGGGGCTGTGACCTATGGCTACACCTTC. It is translated as CASSFGGAVTYGYTF.

In this sample, this clonotype turned up once. The gene calls are TRBV20-1 and TRBJ2-2; 11 bases match TRBD1. CDR1 is DFQATT, CDR2 SNEGSKA, per germline (reference sequence). The CDR3 is 14 residues long. Trimming took 5 bases from V and 5 from J; bases not matched to a gene: 4. CDR3 residues: CSALGQGATGELFF. In DNA, the CDR3 is TGCAGTGCTCTCGGACAGGGGGCGACCGGGGAGCTGTTTTTT.

This clonotype was found many times. V gene TRBV12-3 or TRBV12-4 combines with J gene TRBJ1-2, with 7 bases that match TRBD1. J was trimmed by 6 bases and V by 5 bases; bases with no gene match: 9. This CDR3 is 14 amino acids long. The CDR3 nucleotides are TGTGCCAGCAGTCCCACAGGGGCCCCAAATGGCTACACCTTC. Amino acid sequence: CASSPTGAPNGYTF.

The chain uses TRBV7-9 and TRBJ1-1; D unclear. Germline CDR1 reads SEHNR; CDR2 reads FQNEAQ (reference sequence). The CDR3 spans 14 residues. The germline V and J ends were trimmed by 4 bases and 6 bases, with 15 bases remaining between them. In DNA form, the CDR3 reads TGTGCCAGCAGCTCACGGCCCCGGGGATCTGAAGCTTTCTTT. Encoded protein: CASSSRPRGSEAFF.

The chain joins TRBV6-5 to TRBJ1-2, with D maybe TRBD1 (6 bases). Trimming took 6 bases from V and 7 from J, leaving 21 bases between them. The CDR3 extends over 15 amino acids. CDR1 and CDR2 from the germline V gene are MNHEY and SVGAGI. CDR3 nucleotides: TGTGCCAGCAGCCCCAACAGGTCCCGAGGGGGTGGCTACACCTTC. Protein product: CASSPNRSRGGGYTF.

Comment on this clonotype: Since a much larger clone is just one base distant, this may be a read error. The V and J genes are TRBV15 and TRBJ1-6, with D possibly being TRBD1 (6 bases). CDR3 length: 17 residues. Germline loops: CDR1 LNHNV, CDR2 YYDKDF (reference sequence). The CDR3 sequence is CVTSRVTGSSYNSPLHF. CDR3 nucleotide sequence: TGTGTCACCAGCAGAGTTACAGGGAGCTCCTATAATTCACCCCTCCACTTT.

This clonotype appeared many times. This chain connects TRBV9 to TRBJ2-7; 7 bases align to TRBD1. V shed 3 bases, J shed 0 bases, and the junction held 3 bases outside the gene matches. CDR3 length: 14 amino acids. Per germline, CDR1 SGDLS and CDR2 YYNGEE. For the CDR3, the DNA is TGTGCCAGCAGCGCCTGGGACAGCTCCTACGAGCAGTACTTC. This translates into CASSAWDSSYEQYF.

As to this clonotype: A much larger clonotype is one base distant, so this may be a read error. J is TRBJ1-5 and V is TRBV7-2; D might be TRBD1 (5 bases). The germline CDR1 and CDR2 sequences are SGHTA and FQGNSA. The CDR3 extends over 14 amino acids. Here the CDR3 reads CASSLLIPGAWRRF. CDR3 nucleotides: TGTGCCAGCAGCTTATTAATCCCCGGGGCCTGGAGGCGTTTT.

The gene calls are TRBV3-1 and TRBJ1-6, with D uncertain. This CDR3 has 15 amino acids. Trimming took off 0 bases at V and 10 bases at J, with 13 bases between the two ends. Germline assignment: CDR1 LGHDT and CDR2 YNNKEL (reference sequence). DNA for the CDR3: TGTGCCAGCAGCCAAGACGGTCGCCCCAACTCACCCCTCCACTTT. Its translation is CASSQDGRPNSPLHF.

CDR3 residues: CASTQYEQYF. The CDR3 DNA reads TGTGCCAGCACCCAGTACGAGCAGTACTTC. The chain carries TRBV6-1 and TRBJ2-5; D uncertain. The better agreement between TRBJ2-7 and the DNA end casts doubt on the J call. The CDR3 consists of 10 residues. CDR1 MNHNS and CDR2 SASEGT come from the germline V gene.